This record looks at one T cell receptor (beta chain) sequence and its context. Its antigen is unknown. This table comes from immunoSEQ multiplex PCR, and its TCRdb copy is limited to in-frame clones, with some not included. Of fewer than 75,000 clones listed, over 75% are singletons. The data originate from a study of T cell responses to AZD1222 COVID-19 vaccine. Germline V gene sequence: CDR1 KGHSH, CDR2 LQKENI. With 3 bases removed from V and 6 bases from J, the gap between germline ends came to 11 bases. The CDR3 loop spans 14 amino acids. Regarding the study as a whole: Vaccination with two AZD1222 doses was followed by a rise in Spike-specific TCR breadth and depth. It was only after the peak T cell response that any repertoires were sampled. Spike as a whole was targeted by vaccine-associated CD4 TCRs, dominant at 160-218 and 743-854.

This chain connects TRBV18 to TRBJ1-4; D is unresolved. The receptor comes from an adult in good health. Sequences were derived from peripheral blood, sampled on day 0 of AZD1222 vaccination. For the CDR3, the DNA is TGTGCCAGCTCACCGAACTCCGGGGATGAAAAACTGTTTTTT. Translating it yields CASSPNSGDEKLFF. The full variable domain, in which reference TRBV18 and TRBJ1-4 provide the parts outside the CDR3, is NAGVMQNPRHLVRRRGQEARLRCSPMKGHSHVYWYRQLPEEGLKFMVYLQKENIIDESGMPKERFSAEFPKEGPSILRIQQVVRGDSAAYFCASSPNSGDEKLFFGSGTQLSVL.